In its sample, the clone carrying this TCR beta chain was seen many times. The antigen is not known. This sample is drawn from a study of T cell repertoires in cytomegalovirus infection. Across the whole study: Well-studied HLA-B-restricted epitopes and recently identified HLA-C-restricted epitopes of CMV were both used in the study. Broader study findings: The cumulative frequency of public TCR beta families identified carriers of CMV plus the relevant HLA. HLA-C-restricted TCR beta clonotypes specific for CMV led the ex vivo response.

One entry per CDR3 protein, called by TCRdb with MiXCR from the reads. The table has approximately 300,000 distinct CDR3 sequences, around 25% seen once. This CDR3 comprises 16 residues. Germline V gene data show CDR1 as SGHTA and CDR2 as FQGNSA. J gave up 0 bases and V 1 base, and 2 bases lay outside the gene matches. The input for sequencing was cultured PBMCs, taken from culture after CMV antigen stimulation. This receptor was identified in a human donor in good health (CMV status not recorded). Some clones in this sample may be carry-over from other donors' samples. The rearrangement links TRBV7-2 to TRBJ2-3; 9 positions agree with TRBD1. CDR3 protein: CASSLGDRASTDTQYF. In DNA form, the CDR3 reads TGTGCCAGCAGCTTAGGGGACAGGGCGAGCACAGATACGCAGTATTTT. The variable domain in full, completed from reference TRBV7-2 and TRBJ2-3, reads GAGVSQSPSNKVTEKGKDVELRCDPISGHTALYWYRQSLGQGLEFLIYFQGNSAPDKSGLPSDRFSAERTGGSVSTLTIQRTQQEDSAVYLCASSLGDRASTDTQYFGPGTRLTVL.